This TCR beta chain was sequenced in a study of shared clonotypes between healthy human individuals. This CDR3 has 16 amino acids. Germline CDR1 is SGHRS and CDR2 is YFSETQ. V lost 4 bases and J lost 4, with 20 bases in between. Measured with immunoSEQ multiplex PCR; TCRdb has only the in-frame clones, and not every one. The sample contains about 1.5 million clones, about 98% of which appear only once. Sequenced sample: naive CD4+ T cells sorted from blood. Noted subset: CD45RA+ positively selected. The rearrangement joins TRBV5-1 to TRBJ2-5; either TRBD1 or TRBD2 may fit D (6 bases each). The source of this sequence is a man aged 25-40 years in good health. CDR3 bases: TGCGCCAGCAGCACAGTCAGGGGAAGGAGGGCAGAGACCCAGTACTTC. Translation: CASSTVRGRRAETQYF.